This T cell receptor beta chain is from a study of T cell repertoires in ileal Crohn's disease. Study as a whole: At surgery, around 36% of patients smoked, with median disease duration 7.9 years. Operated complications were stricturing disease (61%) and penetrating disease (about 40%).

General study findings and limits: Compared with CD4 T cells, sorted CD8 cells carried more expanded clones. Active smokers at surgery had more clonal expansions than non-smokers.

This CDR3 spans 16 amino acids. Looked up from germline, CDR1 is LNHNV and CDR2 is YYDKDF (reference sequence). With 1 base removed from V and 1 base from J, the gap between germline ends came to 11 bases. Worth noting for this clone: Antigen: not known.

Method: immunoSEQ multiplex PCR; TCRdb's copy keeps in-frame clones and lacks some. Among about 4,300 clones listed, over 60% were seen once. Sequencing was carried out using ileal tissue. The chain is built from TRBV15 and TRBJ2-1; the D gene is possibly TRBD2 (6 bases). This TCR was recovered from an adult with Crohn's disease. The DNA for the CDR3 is TGTGCCACCAGCAGAGGTGAAGGGAGGTCCTACAATGAGCAGTTCTTC. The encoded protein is CATSRGEGRSYNEQFF.